This T cell receptor beta chain was identified in a study of shared clonotypes between healthy human individuals. Libraries were prepared by immunoSEQ multiplex PCR; TCRdb keeps only in-frame clonotypes and omits some of them. The sample has over 800,000 clones, about 91% seen once. Selected positively for CCR7 and CD45RO-negative, naive CD8 cells excluded terminally differentiated effector memory CD45RA+ cells. Points on this clone: Its target is unknown.

From germline, CDR1 is SGHTA and CDR2 FQGTGA. The ends were cut back, 4 bases at V and 6 bases at J, with 6 bases in the middle. This CDR3 comprises 12 residues. Study-level points and caveats: Non-shared clonotypes had lower generation probabilities than clonotypes shared by all four sorted-subset donors.

Sequences were obtained from naive CD8+ T cells sorted from blood. The receptor was isolated from a man aged 25 to 40 in good health. This chain joins TRBV7-3 and TRBJ2-2; the D is unclear. The DNA for the CDR3 is TGTGCCAGCAGCTCACAATCCGGGGAGCTGTTTTTT. Protein: CASSSQSGELFF.